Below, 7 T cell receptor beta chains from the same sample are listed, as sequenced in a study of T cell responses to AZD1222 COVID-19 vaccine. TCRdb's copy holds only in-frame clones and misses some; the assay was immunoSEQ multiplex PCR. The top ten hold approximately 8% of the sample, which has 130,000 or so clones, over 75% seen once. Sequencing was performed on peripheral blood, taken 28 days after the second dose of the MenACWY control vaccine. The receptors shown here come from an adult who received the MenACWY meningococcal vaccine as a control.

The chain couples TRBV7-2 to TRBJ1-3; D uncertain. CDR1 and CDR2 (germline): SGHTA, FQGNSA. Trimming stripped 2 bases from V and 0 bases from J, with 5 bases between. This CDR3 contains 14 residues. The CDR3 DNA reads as TGTGCCAGCAGCTTACGGGGCTCTGGAAACACCATATATTTT. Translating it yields CASSLRGSGNTIYF.

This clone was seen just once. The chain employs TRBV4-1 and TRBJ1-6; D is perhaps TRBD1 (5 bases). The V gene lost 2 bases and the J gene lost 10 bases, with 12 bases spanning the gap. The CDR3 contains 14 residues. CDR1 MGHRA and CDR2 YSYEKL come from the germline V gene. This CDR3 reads CASSQPGQKSPLHF. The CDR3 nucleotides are TGCGCCAGCAGCCAACCCGGACAAAAATCACCCCTCCACTTT.

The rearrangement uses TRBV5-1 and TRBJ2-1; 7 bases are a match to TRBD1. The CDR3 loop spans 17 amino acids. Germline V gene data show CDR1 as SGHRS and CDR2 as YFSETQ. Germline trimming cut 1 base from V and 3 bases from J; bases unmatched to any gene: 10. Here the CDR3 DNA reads TGCGCCAGCAGCTTGTCGCTGAACAGGGGATTCTACAATGAGCAGTTCTTC. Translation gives CASSLSLNRGFYNEQFF.

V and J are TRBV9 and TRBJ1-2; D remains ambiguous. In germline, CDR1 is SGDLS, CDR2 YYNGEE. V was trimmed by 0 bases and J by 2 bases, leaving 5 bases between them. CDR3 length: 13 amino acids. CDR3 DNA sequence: TGTGCCAGCAGCGTAGCTCAAAACTATGGCTACACCTTC. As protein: CASSVAQNYGYTF.

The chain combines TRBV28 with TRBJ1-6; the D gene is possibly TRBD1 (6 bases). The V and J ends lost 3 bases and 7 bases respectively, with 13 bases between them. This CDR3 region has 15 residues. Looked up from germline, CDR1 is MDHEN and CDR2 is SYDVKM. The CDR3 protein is CASSLPRGGNSPLHF. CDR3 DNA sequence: TGTGCCAGCAGTTTGCCCAGGGGAGGCAATTCACCCCTCCACTTT.

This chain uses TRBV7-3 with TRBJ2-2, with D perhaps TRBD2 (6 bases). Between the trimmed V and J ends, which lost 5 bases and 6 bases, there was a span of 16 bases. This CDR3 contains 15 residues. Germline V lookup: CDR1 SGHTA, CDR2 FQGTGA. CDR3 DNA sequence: TGTGCCAGCAGCCCACGATCTAGCGTTTCCGGGGAGCTGTTTTTT. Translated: CASSPRSSVSGELFF.

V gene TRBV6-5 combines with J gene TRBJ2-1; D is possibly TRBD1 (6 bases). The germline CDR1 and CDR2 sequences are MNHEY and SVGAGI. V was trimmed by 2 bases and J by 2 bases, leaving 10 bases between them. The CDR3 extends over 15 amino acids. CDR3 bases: TGTGCCAGCAGTTACACGGGACAACCCTACAATGAGCAGTTCTTC. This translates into CASSYTGQPYNEQFF.